Listed below are T cell receptor beta chains from one sample, sequenced in a study of blood T cell repertoires in COVID-19. Here immunoSEQ multiplex PCR was the method, and the copy in TCRdb shows in-frame clones only, minus some. The sample yields some 160,000 clones, around 82% seen once. Source material: peripheral blood. The receptors were sampled from a woman in her forties or fifties with acute or convalescent COVID-19. Each CDR3 is given with its conserved first and last residue. D genes are given only for firm matches. Expanded clones get a size class; other rows say once, few or many, or leave the size out.

v_call	j_call	clone_size	d_call	cdr3_nt	cdr3_aa
TRBV6-6	TRBJ2-3	NA	TRBD2	TGTGCCGCTAGCGGGGGGGCCCCAGATACGCAGTATTTT	CAASGGAPDTQYF
TRBV9	TRBJ2-5	NA	TRBD2	TGTGCCAGCAGCGACCAGACTAGCCGGGGGACCCAGTACTTC	CASSDQTSRGTQYF
TRBV27	TRBJ2-6	NA	NA	TGTGCCAGCACCGCGGGGGCGCTGGGGGCCAACGTCCTGACTTTC	CASTAGALGANVLTF
TRBV2	TRBJ2-7	NA	NA	TGTGCCAGCAGCGTGCAGGGCCTCGAGCAGTACTTC	CASSVQGLEQYF
TRBV21-1	TRBJ2-7	NA	NA	TGTGCCAGCAGCTCCTCCGAAAGGGACAGGGGGGCCTACGAGCAGTACTTC	CASSSSERDRGAYEQYF
TRBV19	TRBJ2-5	NA	TRBD1	TGTGCCAGTAGTCGTCGGGACAGGTCACAAGAGACCCAGTACTTC	CASSRRDRSQETQYF
TRBV6-2/TRBV6-3	TRBJ2-7	NA	NA	TGTGCCAGCAGTTCCCCCGGTATGGGAGGCGACGAGCAGTACTTC	CASSSPGMGGDEQYF
TRBV5-4	TRBJ1-1	NA	TRBD1	TGTGCCAGCAGCCTTACAGGGGACACTGAAGCTTTCTTT	CASSLTGDTEAFF
TRBV6-5	TRBJ2-5	few	NA	TGTGGGGGCAGCGGGGAGACCCAGTACTTC	CGGSGETQYF
TRBV6-5	TRBJ2-7	NA	NA	TGTGCCAGCAGGGATGGGGGGTCGAGCTCCTACGAGCAGTACTTC	CASRDGGSSSYEQYF
TRBV3-1/TRBV3-2	TRBJ1-5	NA	TRBD1	TGTGCCAGCAGCCAAGATTCGGCCAGGGGGTTCAGCAATCAGCCCCAGCATTTT	CASSQDSARGFSNQPQHF
TRBV2	TRBJ1-5	NA	TRBD1	TGTGCCAGCAAAGGGACAGGGAACCAGCCCCAGCATTTT	CASKGTGNQPQHF
TRBV7-2	TRBJ1-5	NA	NA	TGTGCCAGCAGCCCCGAGGCAGTTAGCAATCAGCCCCAGCATTTT	CASSPEAVSNQPQHF
TRBV7-2	TRBJ2-7	once	NA	TGTGCCAGCATTGCGGGGACGGAGAGTCTTGAGCAGTACTTC	CASIAGTESLEQYF
TRBV5-1	TRBJ2-7	few	TRBD1	TGCGCCAGCAGCTTCACAGGGGTTGGGGAGCAGTACTTC	CASSFTGVGEQYF
TRBV21-1	TRBJ1-5	once	NA	TGTGCCAGCAGACTCCGGGACAGGGGAAATCAGCCCCAGCATTTT	CASRLRDRGNQPQHF
TRBV19	TRBJ1-5	NA	NA	TGTGCCAGTAGTATAGGATGGACCAACGGCGGGCAGCCCCAGCATTTT	CASSIGWTNGGQPQHF
TRBV29-1	TRBJ2-2	few	TRBD1	TGCAGCTTAAAAGGGACAGGGGACACCGGGGAGCTGTTTTTT	CSLKGTGDTGELFF
TRBV6-5	TRBJ2-5	NA	NA	TGTGCCAGTGGCAGGGATCCTGGGATGGAGACCCAGTACTTC	CASGRDPGMETQYF
TRBV7-8	TRBJ1-6	NA	NA	TGTGCCAGCCCCCATCCGGGGGGTTCACCCCTCCACTTT	CASPHPGGSPLHF
TRBV4-3	TRBJ1-1	NA	NA	TGCGCCAGCAGCCAAGATGGGCGGGCACTTGAAGCTTTCTTT	CASSQDGRALEAFF
TRBV27	TRBJ2-2	NA	TRBD2	TGTGCCAGCGGACCGGGACTAGCGGGGGGTCCCACCGGGGAGCTGTTTTTT	CASGPGLAGGPTGELFF
TRBV7-8	TRBJ2-5	NA	TRBD2	TGTGCCAGCAGCTTAGGAGGACTAGCGGGAACCCAAGAGACCCAGTACTTC	CASSLGGLAGTQETQYF
TRBV29-1	TRBJ1-2	NA	NA	TGCAGCGTTGAAGATGGAGGGGAGGACACCTTC	CSVEDGGEDTF
TRBV5-1	TRBJ2-3	few	NA	TGCGCCAGCAGCTTGACTTTGGGGGGGGCGACTAGCACAGATACGCAGTATTTT	CASSLTLGGATSTDTQYF
TRBV5-4	TRBJ2-4	NA	NA	TGTGCCAGCAGCTGGGGCCCGGACGCCAAAAACATTCAGTACTTC	CASSWGPDAKNIQYF
TRBV18	TRBJ2-7	few	NA	TGTGCCAGCTCTTTTTCCGGGACTCCCTACGAGCAGTACTTC	CASSFSGTPYEQYF
TRBV28	TRBJ1-2	NA	NA	TGTGCCAGCAGTCGATTGGCGGGGATCTATGGCTACACCTTC	CASSRLAGIYGYTF
TRBV19	TRBJ2-3	once	NA	TGTGCCAGTAGTACAGGGGACACAACAGGAACACACACAGATACGCAGTATTTT	CASSTGDTTGTHTDTQYF
TRBV3-1/TRBV3-2	TRBJ1-1	NA	NA	TGTGCCAGCAGCCAAGGCGGAACAGGTGGGGCTGAAGCTTTCTTT	CASSQGGTGGAEAFF
TRBV19	TRBJ1-1	NA	NA	TGTGCCAGTAGTATACAGGGTTTGAACACTGAAGCTTTCTTT	CASSIQGLNTEAFF
TRBV25-1	TRBJ2-7	NA	NA	TGTGCCAGCAGTATCGGTCGTCTGAACGAGCAGTACTTC	CASSIGRLNEQYF
TRBV5-5	TRBJ2-7	NA	TRBD2	TGTGCCAGCAGCTTGCTCAGGGAGGGTTCAGACGAGCAGTACTTC	CASSLLREGSDEQYF
TRBV3-1/TRBV3-2	TRBJ1-3	few	NA	TGTGCCAGCAGCCTTAGGACAGCCTCTGGAAACACCATATATTTT	CASSLRTASGNTIYF
TRBV28	TRBJ1-6	NA	NA	TGTGCCAGCAGTTGGCAGGCGGGTTATAATTCACCCCTCCACTTT	CASSWQAGYNSPLHF
TRBV5-4	TRBJ1-4	few	TRBD1	TGTGCCAGCAGCGACACAAAGGGGGCTGTGGGTGAAAAACTGTTTTTT	CASSDTKGAVGEKLFF
TRBV7-2	TRBJ1-2	NA	TRBD1	TGTGCCAGCAGCTTATTACAGGGGGAAATCTATGGCTACACCTTC	CASSLLQGEIYGYTF
TRBV9	TRBJ2-4	NA	NA	TGTGCCAGCAGCGTAGCCCAGGGGTCGGACATTCAGTACTTC	CASSVAQGSDIQYF
TRBV18	TRBJ1-2	NA	NA	TGTGCCAGCTCACCACGGGGAGAAGTGCACTATGGCTACACCTTC	CASSPRGEVHYGYTF
TRBV4-1	TRBJ1-2	NA	TRBD1	TGCGCCAGCAGCCAAGAACCCTGGACAGGGAACTATGGCTACACCTTC	CASSQEPWTGNYGYTF
TRBV14	TRBJ2-1	NA	NA	TGTGCCAGCAGCCAAGGGGCTGGCAGGGCGGGGAATGAGCAGTTCTTC	CASSQGAGRAGNEQFF
TRBV7-9	TRBJ1-2	NA	TRBD1	TGTGCCAGCAGCTTAGAGTTCGGGACAGCCTATGGCTACACCTTC	CASSLEFGTAYGYTF
TRBV7-3	TRBJ2-7	NA	NA	TGTGCCAGCAGCCCTGCGGGGTTCGGCGAGCAGTACTTC	CASSPAGFGEQYF
TRBV7-6	TRBJ2-1	NA	TRBD2	TGTGCCAGCAGCGAGAGAAGTAGAGCGGGGGGACTTTACAATGAGCAGTTCTTC	CASSERSRAGGLYNEQFF
TRBV10-3	TRBJ1-2	NA	TRBD1	TGTGCCATCAGTGAGGGCCAGGGGGGATATTATGGCTACACCTTC	CAISEGQGGYYGYTF
TRBV28	TRBJ2-6	NA	TRBD1	TGTGCCAGCATCTCCGGGACAGGTCGAGCTGGGGCCAACGTCCTGACTTTC	CASISGTGRAGANVLTF
TRBV19	TRBJ2-3	few	NA	TGTGCCAGTACGCCAGTAATGGGCACAGATACGCAGTATTTT	CASTPVMGTDTQYF
TRBV11-2	TRBJ2-1	NA	NA	TGTGCCAGCAGCTCTTACGGAGATGAGCAGTTCTTC	CASSSYGDEQFF
TRBV7-8	TRBJ2-2	NA	TRBD1	TGTGCCAGCGGGGGACAGGGGGCCTCCACCGGGGAGCTGTTTTTT	CASGGQGASTGELFF
TRBV16	TRBJ1-3	NA	TRBD1	TGTGCCAGCAGCTCGGGACAGGGGAACACCATATATTTT	CASSSGQGNTIYF
TRBV12-3/TRBV12-4	TRBJ1-1	NA	NA	TGTGCCGCAAAGACCCTATGGGGGGTTGAAGCTTTCTTT	CAAKTLWGVEAFF
TRBV6-5	TRBJ1-1	NA	NA	TGTGCCAGCAGTTACGGCCGTAACACTGAAGCTTTCTTT	CASSYGRNTEAFF
TRBV28	TRBJ1-2	NA	NA	TGTGCCAGCAGTTTACTCCAGGGTTATGGCTACACCTTC	CASSLLQGYGYTF
TRBV6-2/TRBV6-3	TRBJ2-7	once	TRBD2	TGTGCCAGCAGTTACCCGGGACTAGACATCTACGAGCAGTACTTC	CASSYPGLDIYEQYF